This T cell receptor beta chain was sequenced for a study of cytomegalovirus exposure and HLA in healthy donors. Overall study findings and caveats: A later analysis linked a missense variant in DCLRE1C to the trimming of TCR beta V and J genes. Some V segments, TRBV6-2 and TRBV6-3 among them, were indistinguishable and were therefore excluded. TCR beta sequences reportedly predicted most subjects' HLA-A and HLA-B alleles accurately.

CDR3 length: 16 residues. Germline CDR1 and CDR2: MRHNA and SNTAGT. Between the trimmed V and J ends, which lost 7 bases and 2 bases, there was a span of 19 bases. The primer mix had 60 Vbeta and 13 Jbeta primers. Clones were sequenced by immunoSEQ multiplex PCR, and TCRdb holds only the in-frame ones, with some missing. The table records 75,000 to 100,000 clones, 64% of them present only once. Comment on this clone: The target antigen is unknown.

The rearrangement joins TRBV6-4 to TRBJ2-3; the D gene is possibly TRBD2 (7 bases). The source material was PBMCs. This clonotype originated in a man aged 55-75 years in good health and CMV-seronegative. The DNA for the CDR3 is TGTGCCAGCAAGGGCGGGGGCCCAGCTTTCACAGATACGCAGTATTTT. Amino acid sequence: CASKGGGPAFTDTQYF.